One and the same sample provided the 3 T cell receptor beta chains below, sequenced in a study of cytomegalovirus exposure and HLA in healthy donors. Vbeta (60) and Jbeta (13) primers were used in the PCR. Sequencing used immunoSEQ multiplex PCR; TCRdb keeps in-frame clones, though not all of them. The sample lists about 200,000 clones, about an eighth occurring once. Sequenced material: PBMCs. These receptors were collected from a man between 45 and 60 years old in good health and CMV-seropositive.

This chain uses TRBV5-1 with TRBJ2-3; tentative D call: TRBD1 (5 bases). V lost 4 bases and J lost 5, with 14 bases in between. The germline V gene has CDR1 SGHRS and CDR2 YFSETQ. This CDR3 is 14 amino acids long. The CDR3 region is CASSPGPQEDTQYF. In nucleotides, the CDR3 is TGCGCCAGCAGCCCTGGGCCACAGGAAGATACGCAGTATTTT. Drawing the rest from reference TRBV5-1 and TRBJ2-3, the complete variable domain is KAGVTQTPRYLIKTRGQQVTLSCSPISGHRSVSWYQQTPGQGLQFLFEYFSETQRNKGNFPGRFSGRQFSNSRSEMNVSTLELGDSALYLCASSPGPQEDTQYFGPGTRLTVL.

The CDR3 DNA sequence: TGTGCCAGCAGCCAGGGACAGGCCCCTAATGAGCAGTACTTC. Translating it yields CASSQGQAPNEQYF. The rearrangement uses TRBV4-2 and TRBJ2-7, with 8 nucleotides matching TRBD1. In germline, CDR1 is LGHNA, CDR2 YNFKEQ. CDR3 length equals 14 residues. Germline trimming cut 3 bases from V and 7 bases from J; bases unmatched to any gene: 8.

The chain combines TRBV6-6 with TRBJ1-2; D might be TRBD1 (5 bases). There are 12 residues in the CDR3. Germline assignment: CDR1 MNHNY and CDR2 SVGAGI (reference sequence). V gave up 6 bases and J gave up 2 bases, with 7 bases separating them. CDR3 nucleotides: TGTGCCAGCAGCGCAGGGAACTATGGCTACACCTTC. This encodes CASSAGNYGYTF.